This T cell receptor beta chain was observed in a study of long-term antiretroviral therapy in people with HIV. Regarding the study as a whole: Information pertaining to ART adherence, viral resistance or therapeutic modifications was not obtained.

This was the immunoSEQ v3.0 assay at survey level. Sequencing targeted 40,000-50,000 T-cell genomes per sample. The assay was immunoSEQ multiplex PCR, and TCRdb's table has in-frame clones only and misses some. The data show tens of thousands of clones, with about four fifths seen just once and about 4.4% held by the top ten. Germline CDR1 and CDR2: LNHNV and YYDKDF (reference sequence). The CDR3 has 15 amino acids. V lost 0 bases and J lost 8, with 16 bases in between. This clone occurred a few times. The antigen is unknown. Sequences were derived from unsorted PBMCs, sampled roughly 6.2 years after starting antiretroviral therapy. This TCR came from a man younger than 45 with HIV. The chain has TRBV15 and TRBJ1-2, with D maybe TRBD1 (5 bases). The CDR3 bases are TGTGCCACCAGCAGAGATACCGGGGCTACGGGGGGCTACACCTTC. It is translated as CATSRDTGATGGYTF.